This T cell receptor beta chain was observed in a study of cytomegalovirus exposure and HLA in healthy donors. Using immunoSEQ multiplex PCR, the repertoire was profiled, and TCRdb retains in-frame clones only, with some absent. The profile covers 100,000 to 150,000 clones, with roughly 91% appearing a single time and 3% to 4% taken by the ten largest. CDR1 and CDR2 (germline): MNHEY, SMNVEV (reference sequence). Trimming removed 0 bases at V and 8 bases at J, with 10 bases between. The CDR3 runs 13 residues. General study points: Subsequent analysis revealed that first-cohort TCR clusters tended to co-occur in the 120 or so validation repertoires.

Notes on this clone: The antigen is not known.

The rearrangement uses TRBV27 and TRBJ1-2, with D possibly being TRBD1 (5 bases). The clonotype originates from a man aged 30 to 45 in good health and CMV-seronegative. Material for sequencing was PBMCs. This CDR3 is CASSLSGTNGYTF. In DNA form, the CDR3 reads TGTGCCAGCAGTTTATCGGGGACTAACGGCTACACCTTC.